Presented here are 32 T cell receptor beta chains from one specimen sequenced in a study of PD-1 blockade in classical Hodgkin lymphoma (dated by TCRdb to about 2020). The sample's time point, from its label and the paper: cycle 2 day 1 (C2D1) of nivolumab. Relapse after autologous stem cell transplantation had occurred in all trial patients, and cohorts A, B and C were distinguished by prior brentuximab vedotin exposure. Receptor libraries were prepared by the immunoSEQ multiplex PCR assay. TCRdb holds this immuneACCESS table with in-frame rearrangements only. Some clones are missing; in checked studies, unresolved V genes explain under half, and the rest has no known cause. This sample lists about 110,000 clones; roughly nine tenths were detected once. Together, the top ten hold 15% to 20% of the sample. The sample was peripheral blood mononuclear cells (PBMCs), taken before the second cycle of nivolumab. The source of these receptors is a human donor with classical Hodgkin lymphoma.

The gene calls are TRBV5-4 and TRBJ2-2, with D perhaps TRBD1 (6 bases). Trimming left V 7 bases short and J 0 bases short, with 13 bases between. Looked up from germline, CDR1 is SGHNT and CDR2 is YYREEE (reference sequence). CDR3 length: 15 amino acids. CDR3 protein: CASGTGISNTGELFF. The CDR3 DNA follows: TGTGCCAGCGGAACAGGGATATCGAACACCGGGGAGCTGTTTTTT.

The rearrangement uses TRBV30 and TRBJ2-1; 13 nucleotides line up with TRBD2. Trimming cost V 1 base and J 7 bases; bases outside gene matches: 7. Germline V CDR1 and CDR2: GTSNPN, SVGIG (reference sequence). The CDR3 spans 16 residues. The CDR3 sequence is CAWSDGTSGKINEQFF. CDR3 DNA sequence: TGTGCCTGGAGTGACGGGACTAGCGGGAAGATTAATGAGCAGTTCTTC.

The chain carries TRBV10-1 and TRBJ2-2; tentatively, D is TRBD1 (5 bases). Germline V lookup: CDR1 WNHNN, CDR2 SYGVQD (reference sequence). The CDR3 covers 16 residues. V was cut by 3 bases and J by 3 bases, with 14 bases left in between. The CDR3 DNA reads TGCGCCAGCAGTGAATTGGGCCAGGGATACACCGGGGAGCTGTTTTTT. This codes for CASSELGQGYTGELFF.

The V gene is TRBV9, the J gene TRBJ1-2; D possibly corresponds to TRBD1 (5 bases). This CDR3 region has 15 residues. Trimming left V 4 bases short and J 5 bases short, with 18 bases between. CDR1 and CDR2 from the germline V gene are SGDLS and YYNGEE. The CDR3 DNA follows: TGTGCCAGCAGCTCCCAGGGAGGTGGAAAATATGGCTACACCTTC. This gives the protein CASSSQGGGKYGYTF. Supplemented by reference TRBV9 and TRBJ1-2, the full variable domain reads DSGVTQTPKHLITATGQRVTLRCSPRSGDLSVYWYQQSLDQGLQFLIQYYNGEERAKGNILERFSAQQFPDLHSELNLSSLELGDSALYFCASSSQGGGKYGYTFGSGTRLTVV.

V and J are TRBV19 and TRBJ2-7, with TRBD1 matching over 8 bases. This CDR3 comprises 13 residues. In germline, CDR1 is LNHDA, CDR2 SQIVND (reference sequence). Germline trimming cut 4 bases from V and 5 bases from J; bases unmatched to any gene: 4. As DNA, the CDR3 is TGTGCCAGTAGTACGACAGGGGACAACGAGCAGTACTTC. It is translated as CASSTTGDNEQYF.

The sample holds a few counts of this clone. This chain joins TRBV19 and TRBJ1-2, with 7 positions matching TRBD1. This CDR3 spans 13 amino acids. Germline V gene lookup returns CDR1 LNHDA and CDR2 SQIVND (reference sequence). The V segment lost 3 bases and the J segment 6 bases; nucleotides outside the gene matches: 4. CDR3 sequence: CASSIAGTDGYTF. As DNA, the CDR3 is TGTGCCAGTAGTATTGCCGGGACAGATGGCTACACCTTC.

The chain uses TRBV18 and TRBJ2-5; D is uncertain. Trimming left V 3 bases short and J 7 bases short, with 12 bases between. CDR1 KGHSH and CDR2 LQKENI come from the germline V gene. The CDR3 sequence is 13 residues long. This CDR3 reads CASSPEREGTQYF. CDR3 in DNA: TGTGCCAGCTCACCGGAGCGCGAAGGGACCCAGTACTTC.

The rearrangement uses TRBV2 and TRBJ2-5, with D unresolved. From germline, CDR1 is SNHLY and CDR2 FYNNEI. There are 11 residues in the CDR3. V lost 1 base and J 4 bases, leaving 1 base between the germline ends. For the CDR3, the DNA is TGTGCCAGCAGTGAAGGAGAGACCCAGTACTTC. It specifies CASSEGETQYF.

CDR3 nucleotide sequence: TGTGCCAGTAGTATTGCGGGGTGGGGGGATCAGCCCCAGCATTTT. It encodes CASSIAGWGDQPQHF. This chain connects TRBV19 to TRBJ1-5; weak D call: TRBD1 (5 bases). From germline, CDR1 is LNHDA and CDR2 SQIVND (reference sequence). The CDR3 consists of 15 residues. Trimming removed 3 bases at V and 5 bases at J, with 14 bases between.

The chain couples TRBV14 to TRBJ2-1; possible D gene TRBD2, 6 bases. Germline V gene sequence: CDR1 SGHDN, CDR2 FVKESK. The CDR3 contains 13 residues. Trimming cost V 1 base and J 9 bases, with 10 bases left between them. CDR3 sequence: CASSQAGSSEQFF. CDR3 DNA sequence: TGTGCCAGCAGCCAAGCCGGGAGCAGTGAGCAGTTCTTC. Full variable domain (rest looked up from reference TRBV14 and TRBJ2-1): EAGVTQFPSHSVIEKGQTVTLRCDPISGHDNLYWYRRVMGKEIKFLLHFVKESKQDESGMPNNRFLAERTGGTYSTLKVQPAELEDSGVYFCASSQAGSSEQFFGPGTRLTVL.

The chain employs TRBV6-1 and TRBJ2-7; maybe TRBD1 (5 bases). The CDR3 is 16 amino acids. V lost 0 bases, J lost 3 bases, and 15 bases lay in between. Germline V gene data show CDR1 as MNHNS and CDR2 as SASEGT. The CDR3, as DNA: TGTGCCAGCAGTGAAGCGATGTCAGGGCAGCGCTACGAGCAGTACTTC. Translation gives CASSEAMSGQRYEQYF.

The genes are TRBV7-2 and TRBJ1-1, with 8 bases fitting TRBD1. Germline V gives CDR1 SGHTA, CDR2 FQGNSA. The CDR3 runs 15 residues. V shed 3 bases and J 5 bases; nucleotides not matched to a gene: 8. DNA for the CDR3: TGTGCCAGCAGCTTCCGGGACAGGCGGAAGACTGAAGCTTTCTTT. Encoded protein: CASSFRDRRKTEAFF. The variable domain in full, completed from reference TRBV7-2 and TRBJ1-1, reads GAGVSQSPSNKVTEKGKDVELRCDPISGHTALYWYRQSLGQGLEFLIYFQGNSAPDKSGLPSDRFSAERTGGSVSTLTIQRTQQEDSAVYLCASSFRDRRKTEAFFGQGTRLTVV.

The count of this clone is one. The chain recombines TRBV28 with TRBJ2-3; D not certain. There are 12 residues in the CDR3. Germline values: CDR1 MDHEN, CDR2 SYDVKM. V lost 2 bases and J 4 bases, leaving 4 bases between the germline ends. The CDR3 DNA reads TGTGCCAGCAGTTTAAACGCAGATACGCAGTATTTT. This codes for CASSLNADTQYF.

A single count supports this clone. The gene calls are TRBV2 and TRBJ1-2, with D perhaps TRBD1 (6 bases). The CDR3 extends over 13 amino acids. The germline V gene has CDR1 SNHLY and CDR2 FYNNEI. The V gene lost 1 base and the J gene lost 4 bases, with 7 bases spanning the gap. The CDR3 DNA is TGTGCCAGCAGTGAAGGGACAGTCTATGGCTACACCTTC. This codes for CASSEGTVYGYTF.

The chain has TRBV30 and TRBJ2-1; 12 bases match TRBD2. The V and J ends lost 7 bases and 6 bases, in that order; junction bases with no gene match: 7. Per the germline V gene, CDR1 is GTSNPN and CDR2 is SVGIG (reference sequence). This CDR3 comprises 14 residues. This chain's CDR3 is CASGRTSGINEQFF. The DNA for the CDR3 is TGTGCCTCCGGTCGGACTAGCGGGATCAATGAGCAGTTCTTC.

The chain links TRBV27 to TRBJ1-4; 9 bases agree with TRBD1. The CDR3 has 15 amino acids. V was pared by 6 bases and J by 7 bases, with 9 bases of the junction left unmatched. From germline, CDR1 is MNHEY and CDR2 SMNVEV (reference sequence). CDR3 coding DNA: TGTGCCAGCAGCCTTGGGGGGACAGGGTTTGAAAAACTGTTTTTT. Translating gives CASSLGGTGFEKLFF.

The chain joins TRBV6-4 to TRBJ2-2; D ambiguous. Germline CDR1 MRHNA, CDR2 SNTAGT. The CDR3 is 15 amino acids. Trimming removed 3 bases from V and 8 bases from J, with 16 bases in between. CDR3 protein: CASSELGGDWGELFF. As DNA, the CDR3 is TGTGCCAGCAGTGAGCTGGGCGGCGACTGGGGGGAGCTGTTTTTT.

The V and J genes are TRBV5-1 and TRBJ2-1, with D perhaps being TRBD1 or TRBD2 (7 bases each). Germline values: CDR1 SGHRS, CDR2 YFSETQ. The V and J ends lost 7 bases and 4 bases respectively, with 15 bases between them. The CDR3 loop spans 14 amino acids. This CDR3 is CASRQGGGYNEQFF. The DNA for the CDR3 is TGCGCCAGCCGTCAGGGGGGAGGGTACAATGAGCAGTTCTTC.

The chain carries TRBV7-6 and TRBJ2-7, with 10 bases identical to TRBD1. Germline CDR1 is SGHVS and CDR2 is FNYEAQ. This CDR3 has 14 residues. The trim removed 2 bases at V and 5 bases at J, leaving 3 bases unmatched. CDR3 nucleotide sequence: TGTGCCAGCAGCTTATGGGACAGGGGAGACGAGCAGTACTTC. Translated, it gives CASSLWDRGDEQYF. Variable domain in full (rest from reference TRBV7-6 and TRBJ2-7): GAGVSQSPRYKVTKRGQDVALRCDPISGHVSLYWYRQALGQGPEFLTYFNYEAQQDKSGLPNDRFSAERPEGSISTLTIQRTEQRDSAMYRCASSLWDRGDEQYFGPGTRLTVT.

The CDR3 region is CASSRDRAGYEQFF. CDR3 sequence (DNA): TGTGCCAGCAGCAGGGACAGGGCGGGGTATGAGCAGTTCTTC. The chain carries TRBV7-2 and TRBJ2-1; 9 positions match TRBD1. Germline CDR1 reads SGHTA; CDR2 reads FQGNSA. The CDR3 totals 14 residues. The V gene end was trimmed by 5 bases and the J gene end by 8 bases; junction bases not matched to a gene: 7.

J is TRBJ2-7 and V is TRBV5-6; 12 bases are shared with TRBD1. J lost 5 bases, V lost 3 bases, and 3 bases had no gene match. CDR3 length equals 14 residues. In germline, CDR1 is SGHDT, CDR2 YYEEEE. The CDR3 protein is CASSWGTGGHEQYF. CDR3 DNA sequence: TGTGCCAGCAGCTGGGGGACAGGGGGCCACGAGCAGTACTTC. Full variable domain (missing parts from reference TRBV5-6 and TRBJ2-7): DAGVTQSPTHLIKTRGQQVTLRCSPKSGHDTVSWYQQALGQGPQFIFQYYEEEERQRGNFPDRFSGHQFPNYSSELNVNALLLGDSALYLCASSWGTGGHEQYFGPGTRLTVT.

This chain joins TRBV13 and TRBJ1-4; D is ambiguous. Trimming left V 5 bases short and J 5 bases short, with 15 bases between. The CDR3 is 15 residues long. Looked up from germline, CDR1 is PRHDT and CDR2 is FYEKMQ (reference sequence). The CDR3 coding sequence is TGTGCCAGCAGCCTGAAGACTACCGGCAATGAAAAACTGTTTTTT. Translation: CASSLKTTGNEKLFF.

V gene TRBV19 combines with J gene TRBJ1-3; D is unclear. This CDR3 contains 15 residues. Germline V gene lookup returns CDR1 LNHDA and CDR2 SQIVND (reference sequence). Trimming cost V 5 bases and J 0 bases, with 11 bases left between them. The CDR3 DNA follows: TGTGCCAGTAGTTTCAAGACGGACTCTGGAAACACCATATATTTT. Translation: CASSFKTDSGNTIYF.

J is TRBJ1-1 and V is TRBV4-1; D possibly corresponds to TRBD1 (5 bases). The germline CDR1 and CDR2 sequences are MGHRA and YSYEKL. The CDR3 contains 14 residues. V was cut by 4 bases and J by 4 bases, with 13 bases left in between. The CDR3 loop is CASSPGFVGTEAFF. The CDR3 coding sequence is TGCGCCAGCAGCCCAGGGTTCGTGGGCACTGAAGCTTTCTTT.

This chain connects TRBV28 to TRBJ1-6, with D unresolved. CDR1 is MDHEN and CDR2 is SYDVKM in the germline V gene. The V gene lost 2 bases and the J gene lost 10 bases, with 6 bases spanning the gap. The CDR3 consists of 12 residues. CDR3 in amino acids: CASSLAASPLHF. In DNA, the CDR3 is TGTGCCAGCAGTTTAGCAGCCTCACCCCTCCACTTT.

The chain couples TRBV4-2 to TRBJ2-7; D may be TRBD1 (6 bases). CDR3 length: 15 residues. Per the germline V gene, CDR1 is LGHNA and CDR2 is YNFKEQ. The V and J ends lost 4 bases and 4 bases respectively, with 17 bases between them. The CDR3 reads CASSPRDNPPYEQYF. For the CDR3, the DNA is TGTGCCAGCAGCCCCCGGGACAATCCCCCTTACGAGCAGTACTTC.

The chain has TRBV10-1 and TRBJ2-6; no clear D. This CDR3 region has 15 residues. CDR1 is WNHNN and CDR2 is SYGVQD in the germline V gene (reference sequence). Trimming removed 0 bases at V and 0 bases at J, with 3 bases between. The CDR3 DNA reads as TGCGCCAGCAGTGAGTCGGGCTCTGGGGCCAACGTCCTGACTTTC. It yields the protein CASSESGSGANVLTF.

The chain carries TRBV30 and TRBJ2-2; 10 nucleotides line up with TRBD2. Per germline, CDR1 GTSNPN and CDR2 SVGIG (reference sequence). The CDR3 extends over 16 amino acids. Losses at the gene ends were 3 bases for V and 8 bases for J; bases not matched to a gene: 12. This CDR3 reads CAWSKREGRLTGELFF. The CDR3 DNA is TGTGCCTGGAGCAAGCGGGAGGGCCGTTTAACTGGGGAGCTGTTTTTT.

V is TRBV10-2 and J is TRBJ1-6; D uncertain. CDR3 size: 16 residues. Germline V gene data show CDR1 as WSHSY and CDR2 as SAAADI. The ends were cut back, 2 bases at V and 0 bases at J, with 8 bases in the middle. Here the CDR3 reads CASSELLSSYNSPLHF. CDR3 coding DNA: TGCGCCAGCAGTGAGCTGCTGAGCTCCTATAATTCACCCCTCCACTTT.

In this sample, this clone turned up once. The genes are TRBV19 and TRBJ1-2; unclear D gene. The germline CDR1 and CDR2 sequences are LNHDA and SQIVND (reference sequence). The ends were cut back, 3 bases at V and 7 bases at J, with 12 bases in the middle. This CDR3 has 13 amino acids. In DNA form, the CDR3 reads TGTGCCAGTAGTATGGATTGGAGGGCTGGCTACACCTTC. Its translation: CASSMDWRAGYTF.

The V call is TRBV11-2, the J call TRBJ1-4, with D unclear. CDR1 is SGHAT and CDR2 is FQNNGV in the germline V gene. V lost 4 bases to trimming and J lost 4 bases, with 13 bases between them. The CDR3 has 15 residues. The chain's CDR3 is CASSSRLSRNEKLFF. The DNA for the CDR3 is TGTGCCAGCAGCTCGAGATTGTCACGTAATGAAAAACTGTTTTTT.

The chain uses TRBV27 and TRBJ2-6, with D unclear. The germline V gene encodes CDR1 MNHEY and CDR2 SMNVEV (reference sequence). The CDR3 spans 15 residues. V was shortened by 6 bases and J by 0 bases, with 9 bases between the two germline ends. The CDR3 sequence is CASRHPGSGANVLTF. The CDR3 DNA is TGTGCCAGCAGACACCCGGGCTCTGGGGCCAACGTCCTGACTTTC.